Listed below are T cell receptor beta chains from one sample, sequenced in a study of T cell responses to AZD1222 COVID-19 vaccine. Clones were read by immunoSEQ multiplex PCR, and TCRdb kept only the in-frame ones, dropping some. The table records over 150,000 clones, around 85% of them present only once. The specimen comprised peripheral blood, sampled on day 0 of MenACWY control vaccination. Source of these receptors: an adult in good health. Each CDR3 is given with its conserved first and last residue. D genes are given only for firm matches. A clone size is listed for some rows: how often the clone was seen (once, few, many), or a class if it is expanded.

V gene	D gene	J gene	clone size	CDR3 DNA	CDR3 protein
TRBV6-5	-	TRBJ1-2	-	TGTGCCAGCAATAAACAGGGCTCCTATGGCTACACCTTC	CASNKQGSYGYTF
TRBV9	-	TRBJ1-3	-	TGTGCCAGCAGCCAGGGGCAGGAGAGGGCCACCATATATTTT	CASSQGQERATIYF
TRBV3-1/TRBV3-2	TRBD1	TRBJ1-2	-	TGTGCCAGCAGCCAGGGGGGCCGACAGGGAAACTATGGCTACACCTTC	CASSQGGRQGNYGYTF
TRBV6-5	TRBD1	TRBJ1-1	-	TGTGCCAGCAGTCCCCAGACAGGGGGCAACCTTGAAGCTTTCTTT	CASSPQTGGNLEAFF
TRBV5-4	-	TRBJ1-1	-	TGTGCCAGCAGGCCCGGGACGGGACCTCTCACTGAAGCTTTCTTT	CASRPGTGPLTEAFF
TRBV9	-	TRBJ1-2	-	TGTGCCAGCAGCCCTTCAGACAGGTTCGGCGGCTACACCTTC	CASSPSDRFGGYTF
TRBV7-2	-	TRBJ2-3	-	TGTGCCAGCATTACTCAACCCGCTAGCACAGATACGCAGTATTTT	CASITQPASTDTQYF
TRBV12-3/TRBV12-4	-	TRBJ2-1	-	TGTGCCAGCAGTAGCACGAATGAGCAGTTCTTC	CASSSTNEQFF
TRBV2	TRBD1	TRBJ2-5	-	TGTGCCAGCATACGGGACAGGGCGGGAGAGACCCAGTACTTC	CASIRDRAGETQYF
TRBV28	TRBD2	TRBJ2-5	-	TGTGCCAGCAGTTCGGGAGGGGAAGCGGAGACCCAGTACTTC	CASSSGGEAETQYF
TRBV27	-	TRBJ1-4	-	TGTGCCAGCAGTCTCGGGACTCTAGTAGGAAAACTGTTTTTT	CASSLGTLVGKLFF
TRBV6-5	-	TRBJ2-1	-	TGTGCCAGCAGGGGTACTAGGGTTAATGAGCAGTTCTTC	CASRGTRVNEQFF
TRBV7-9	TRBD1	TRBJ2-3	-	TGTGCCAGCAGCGCTACAGGGGGCTCGACAGATACGCAGTATTTT	CASSATGGSTDTQYF
TRBV6-6	TRBD1	TRBJ1-4	-	TGTGCCAGCAGTCACGGACAGGGGGCACGAATTGCAACTAATGAAAAACTGTTTTTT	CASSHGQGARIATNEKLFF
TRBV7-9	-	TRBJ2-3	-	TGTGCCAGCAGCGAGACAGGTTGGACAGATACGCAGTATTTT	CASSETGWTDTQYF
TRBV18	-	TRBJ1-2	-	TGTGCCAGCCTCCTACAGGGAGCGATTAACTATGGCTACACCTTC	CASLLQGAINYGYTF
TRBV6-6	-	TRBJ2-7	-	TGTGCCAGCGGACAAAAGGCCTCCTACGAGCAGTACTTC	CASGQKASYEQYF
TRBV24-1	-	TRBJ2-3	-	TGTGCCACCAGTGATTTGAGGAGTAGCACAGATACGCAGTATTTT	CATSDLRSSTDTQYF
TRBV27	-	TRBJ1-5	-	TGTGCCAGCAGTTTACGCCAACGCGGGCAGCCCCAGCATTTT	CASSLRQRGQPQHF
TRBV27	-	TRBJ1-1	-	TGTGCCAGCAGTTTATATAATGCAGGTGAAGCTTTCTTT	CASSLYNAGEAFF
TRBV6-1	-	TRBJ2-5	-	TGTGCCAGCAGTGCCCTTATACTAGCCCAGTACCAAGAGACCCAGTACTTC	CASSALILAQYQETQYF
TRBV19	-	TRBJ1-1	-	TGTGCCAGTAGTACCATCATGAACACTGAAGCTTTCTTT	CASSTIMNTEAFF
TRBV2	TRBD1	TRBJ2-7	-	TGTGCCAGCCACGCTATAATGCCAGGGGGAGTGAACGAGCAGTACTTC	CASHAIMPGGVNEQYF
TRBV27	-	TRBJ1-2	-	TGTGCCAGCAGTTCCCGGACACCTTTTTACTATGGCTACACCTTC	CASSSRTPFYYGYTF
TRBV14	TRBD1	TRBJ2-7	-	TGTGCCAGCAGTCTTGGTAGGGGGCTCAGGGGCTACGAGCAGTACTTC	CASSLGRGLRGYEQYF
TRBV2	TRBD2	TRBJ2-1	-	TGTGCCAGCAGGGACCTCGGGGGGGCTTACAATGAGCAGTTCTTC	CASRDLGGAYNEQFF
TRBV7-3	-	TRBJ2-1	-	TGTGCCAGCAGCCCGAGGGGGGACCGATACAATGAGCAGTTCTTC	CASSPRGDRYNEQFF
TRBV3-1/TRBV3-2	-	TRBJ2-1	-	TGTGCCAGCAGCCAAGGGAGCTCCTACAATGAGCAGTTCTTC	CASSQGSSYNEQFF
TRBV12-3/TRBV12-4	-	TRBJ2-7	-	TGTGCCAGCAGCCTCCTCAGGGGTAGCGAGCAGTACTTC	CASSLLRGSEQYF
TRBV5-1	-	TRBJ2-5	few	TGCGCCAGCAGCCCGTCAATGGGGGAGACCCAGTACTTC	CASSPSMGETQYF
TRBV29-1	-	TRBJ1-6	-	TGCAGAGCCCTCCCCGGTTGTGTCTATAATTCACCCCTCCACTTT	CRALPGCVYNSPLHF
TRBV21-1	-	TRBJ1-5	-	TGTGCCAGCAGCAAAGAAGGCCGAGGACAGGGGATCCATCAGCCCCAGCATTTT	CASSKEGRGQGIHQPQHF
TRBV7-2	-	TRBJ1-2	-	TGTGCCAGCACCAAGGGTTCGGGGGCCCCTAACTATGGCTACACCTTC	CASTKGSGAPNYGYTF
TRBV11-3	TRBD1	TRBJ1-2	-	TGTGCCAGCAGCTTAGAGGGACAGACTAACTATGGCTACACCTTC	CASSLEGQTNYGYTF